This T cell receptor beta chain was sequenced in a study of blood T cell repertoires in COVID-19. Study overall: The origin of the acute and convalescent COVID-19 samples was the United States, Italy and Spain. The cDNA or gDNA used as material had been derived from T cells, B-cell-depleted T cells, or PBMCs.

Per the authors' pipeline: Estimation of nucleated cell counts was performed using reference gene primer amplification. Produced via immunoSEQ multiplex PCR; TCRdb's table is partial and in-frame only. Clonal size and the V and J genes are those of that table, whereas D and trimming came from the DNA. Of 60,000 to 70,000 clones in the sample, around 90% were seen once. Sequenced material: peripheral blood. The sequence was collected from a woman aged 55-69 years with COVID-19, enrolled during active disease.

As DNA, the CDR3 is TGCAGCGTTGTAACAGGAAATCAGCCCCAGCATTTT. This gives the protein CSVVTGNQPQHF. The chain is built from TRBV29-1 and TRBJ1-5; D perhaps matches TRBD1 (5 bases). This CDR3 has 12 amino acids. V was clipped by 4 bases and J by 4 bases, with 8 bases between them. The germline V gene encodes CDR1 SQVTM and CDR2 ANQGSEA.